Here is one T cell receptor beta chain with its context. The antigen remains undetermined. The junction shows a germline mismatch at one end, possibly a read error. This specimen comes from a study of tumor and adjacent non-tumor tissue in lung cancer. Study information: Histology: about a dozen adenocarcinoma, 2 squamous cell carcinoma, 1 small cell lung cancer. Stage I to III disease affected 10 men and roughly 5 women aged about 31 to 80.

Study-level points and caveats: Significantly higher TCR diversity was found in tumor than normal lung.

Three rounds of nested PCR, following a modified ARM-PCR protocol, produced the TCRbeta library. TCRdb used MiXCR to reprocess the multiplex PCR reads, holding one entry per CDR3 protein. The table has 90,000 to 100,000 distinct CDR3 sequences, 75% to 85% seen once. RNA was extracted from bulk tissue without any cell sorting. This non-tumor lung sample came from over 3 cm beyond the tumor edge. Chemotherapy-naive patients with new lung cancer underwent thoracic surgery in China, August–November 2014. The TCR comes from a man aged 55 to 70 with small cell lung cancer. The sequencing sample was made of distant non-tumor lung tissue.

CDR3 loop: CTSSYRAQAVYNEQFF. For the CDR3, the DNA is TGTACCAGCAGTTATAGGGCACAAGCGGTTTACAATGAGCAGTTCTTC. The rearrangement links TRBV6-5 to TRBJ2-1; D possibly corresponds to TRBD2 (5 bases). There are 16 residues in the CDR3. From germline, CDR1 is MNHEY and CDR2 SVGAGI.